These 27 T cell receptor beta chains share one sample of origin, sequenced in a study of low-dose radiotherapy and immunotherapy resistance in tumors. cDNA synthesis used a TRAV/TRBV-specific primer set for both chains. TCR amplification ran roughly 20 PCR cycles using constant-region and V-primer adapter primers. TCRdb processed the reads anew with MiXCR; each CDR3 protein has one entry. Of about 97,000 distinct CDR3 sequences listed, 20% to 25% are singletons. Noted time point: after trial treatment. Treatment denoted: LDRT plus nivolumab, ipilimumab, low-dose cyclophosphamide and aspirin (RACIN trial). Source: PBMCs, taken after low-dose radiotherapy plus immunotherapy. Receptors originate from a male donor with prostate cancer.

Details on this clonotype: Since a far larger clone is one base different, this is likely a read error. The chain combines TRBV11-2 with TRBJ1-6; TRBD1 matches 7 bases. After removal of 1 base from V and 10 bases from J, the junction contained 16 bases not matched to a gene. Germline assignment: CDR1 SGHAT and CDR2 FQNNGV. The CDR3 runs to 18 residues. The CDR3 nucleotides are TGTGCCAGCAGCTTAGTGGGGGGGGGCAGGGGGGACTTATCACCCCTCCACTTT. It yields the protein CASSLVGGGRGDLSPLHF.

This clonotype has ten or more counts. The chain recombines TRBV5-1 with TRBJ2-3; D call uncertain. The ends were cut back, 0 bases at V and 0 bases at J, with 11 bases in the middle. This CDR3 has 16 residues. Germline V gene data show CDR1 as SGHRS and CDR2 as YFSETQ. CDR3: CASSLGASDSTDTQYF. CDR3 sequence (DNA): TGCGCCAGCAGCTTGGGGGCGTCGGATAGCACAGATACGCAGTATTTT.

This chain joins TRBV2 and TRBJ2-1; D not resolved. Germline-derived CDR1 and CDR2 are SNHLY and FYNNEI. The CDR3 length is 14 residues. CDR3 region: CVSCPAETAETQFF. The CDR3 DNA reads as TGTGTCAGTTGCCCGGCCGAAACGGCGGAGACCCAGTTCTTC.

This clonotype appeared many times. CDR3 sequence (DNA): TGTGCCAGCAGCCGGTTTGGGTCCCCGCCAGATACGCAGTATTTT. Residues: CASSRFGSPPDTQYF. The rearrangement uses TRBV5-6 and TRBJ2-3; no clear D gene. Trimming removed 4 bases from V and 4 bases from J, with 16 bases in between. The CDR3 runs to 15 residues. Per the germline V gene, CDR1 is SGHDT and CDR2 is YYEEEE.

A remark on this clonotype: It is likely a read error: a sequence one base away is far more abundant. The chain links TRBV2 to TRBJ2-7; D remains unclear. The CDR3 has 14 amino acids. Between the trimmed V and J ends, which lost 6 bases and 7 bases, there was a span of 19 bases. Per germline, CDR1 SNHLY and CDR2 FYNNEI. CDR3 coding DNA: TGTGCCAGCAGACCTCGACGGACCTACAATGAGCAGTACTTC. Translated: CASRPRRTYNEQYF.

This clonotype was counted ten times or more. The J gene is TRBJ1-6, the V gene TRBV2; D gene unclear. CDR3 length: 14 residues. V was trimmed by 3 bases and J by 3 bases, leaving 6 bases between them. Germline lookup yields CDR1 SNHLY and CDR2 FYNNEI. The CDR3 DNA reads as TGTGCCAGCAGTGAGGCGCGCTATAATTCACCCCTCCACTTT. Its translation is CASSEARYNSPLHF.

This clonotype was recorded at least ten times. V is TRBV12-3 or TRBV12-4 and J is TRBJ1-2; 10 bases align to TRBD1. V was pared by 3 bases and J by 1 base, with 8 bases of the junction left unmatched. CDR3 length equals 17 residues. In DNA form, the CDR3 reads TGTGCCAGCAGTTTTGGGACAGGGGCCGGGGATAACTATGGCTACACCTTC. This encodes CASSFGTGAGDNYGYTF.

At least ten counts were recorded for this clonotype. The chain joins TRBV19 to TRBJ2-2; 7 nucleotides agree with TRBD2. Germline CDR1 LNHDA, CDR2 SQIVND (reference sequence). This CDR3 comprises 15 residues. The V and J ends lost 8 bases and 1 base, in that order; junction bases with no gene match: 7. The DNA of the CDR3 is TGTGCCAGTCGCTCGATAGCGGGGAACACCGGGGAGCTGTTTTTT. Translating it yields CASRSIAGNTGELFF.

Turning to this clonotype: A far more abundant clone sits one base away, making this likely a read error. This chain links TRBV5-1 with TRBJ2-5; 9 bases map to TRBD1. The CDR3 has 14 amino acids. V dropped 0 bases and J dropped 11; count of bases not matched to a gene: 8. Germline V gene sequence: CDR1 SGHRS, CDR2 YFSETQ. The CDR3 protein is CASSLEGQGREQYF. In DNA, the CDR3 is TGCGCCAGCAGCTTGGAGGGACAGGGCAGGGAGCAGTACTTC.

This chain joins TRBV20-1 and TRBJ1-4; 9 nucleotides align to TRBD1. The CDR3 length is 14 residues. In germline, CDR1 is DFQATT, CDR2 SNEGSKA (reference sequence). J gave up 7 bases and V 5 bases, and 8 bases lay outside the gene matches. The CDR3 loop is CSAYPGQGFEKLFF. The CDR3 DNA sequence: TGCAGTGCTTACCCGGGACAGGGCTTTGAAAAACTGTTTTTT.

This clonotype came up many times. V usage is TRBV2 and J usage is TRBJ2-1, with D possibly being TRBD1 (5 bases). The CDR3 covers 13 residues. Germline CDR1 and CDR2: SNHLY and FYNNEI. The ends were cut back, 3 bases at V and 3 bases at J, with 6 bases in the middle. Here the CDR3 DNA reads TGTGCCAGCAGTGAGACAGACTACAATGAGCAGTTCTTC. This translates into CASSETDYNEQFF.

This clonotype came up many times. The chain's CDR3 is CASSPLVITDTQYF. CDR3 nucleotides: TGTGCCAGCTCACCCCTCGTGATCACAGATACGCAGTATTTT. The chain combines TRBV18 with TRBJ2-3, with D unresolved. The V gene lost 3 bases and the J gene lost 2 bases, with 9 bases spanning the gap. Germline-derived CDR1 and CDR2 are KGHSH and LQKENI. This CDR3 region has 14 residues.

The chain has TRBV3-1 and TRBJ1-1; D ambiguous. Germline V lookup: CDR1 LGHDT, CDR2 YNNKEL (reference sequence). Trimming stripped 4 bases from V and 7 bases from J, with 10 bases between. CDR3 length: 12 residues. CDR3 amino acids: CASSLGTYEAFF. The CDR3 region has the DNA TGTGCCAGCAGCCTCGGCACATATGAAGCTTTCTTT.

Turning to this clonotype: A far larger clone is just one base off, so this is likely a read error. V usage is TRBV14 and J usage is TRBJ2-1; D gene ambiguous. Germline CDR1 SGHDN, CDR2 FVKESK. The CDR3 runs to 16 residues. Trimming shortened V by 0 bases and J by 10 bases, and 19 bases separated the two germline ends. CDR3: CASSQEGKAPLYEQFF. Written as DNA, the CDR3 is TGTGCCAGCAGCCAAGAGGGGAAGGCCCCCCTCTACGAGCAGTTCTTC.

There are many counts of this clonotype. The CDR3 loop reads CASTDPGLAGGPYNEQFF. The CDR3 bases are TGTGCCAGTACCGATCCCGGACTAGCGGGGGGACCCTACAATGAGCAGTTCTTC. The chain couples TRBV19 to TRBJ2-1; 14 bases are a match to TRBD2. Trimming took 7 bases from V and 2 from J; bases not matched to a gene: 10. CDR3 length: 18 amino acids. CDR1 LNHDA and CDR2 SQIVND come from the germline V gene (reference sequence). Supplemented by reference TRBV19 and TRBJ2-1, the full variable domain reads DGGITQSPKYLFRKEGQNVTLSCEQNLNHDAMYWYRQDPGQGLRLIYYSQIVNDFQKGDIAEGYSVSREKKESFPLTVTSAQKNPTAFYLCASTDPGLAGGPYNEQFFGPGTRLTVL.

This clonotype was seen at least ten times. V usage is TRBV4-1 and J usage is TRBJ2-2, with 11 bases aligning to TRBD2. Germline V CDR1 and CDR2: MGHRA, YSYEKL. The CDR3 consists of 19 residues. V was clipped by 3 bases and J by 1 base; unmatched bases: 10. CDR3: CASSQETSGGAKNTGELFF. CDR3 nucleotides: TGCGCCAGCAGCCAGGAAACTAGCGGGGGCGCCAAGAACACCGGGGAGCTGTTTTTT.

The V call is TRBV6-5, the J call TRBJ1-3, with unresolved D. Trimming took 5 bases from V and 0 from J, leaving 14 bases between them. The CDR3 contains 16 residues. Germline V CDR1 and CDR2: MNHEY, SVGAGI. The CDR3 sequence: CASSSGGGFSGNTIYF. The CDR3 region has the DNA TGTGCCAGCAGTAGCGGAGGAGGATTCTCTGGAAACACCATATATTTT.

There are many counts of this clonotype. V gene TRBV7-6 combines with J gene TRBJ2-3; D not certain. V lost 5 bases and J lost 8, with 14 bases in between. Germline V lookup: CDR1 SGHVS, CDR2 FNYEAQ. The CDR3 sequence is 13 residues long. In DNA form, the CDR3 reads TGTGCCAGCAGCGACAACCGGCGACCTACGCAGTATTTT. Amino acid sequence: CASSDNRRPTQYF.

This clonotype showed up many times. The J gene is TRBJ2-1, the V gene TRBV11-2; 14 bases agree with TRBD2. Trimming took 6 bases from V and 3 from J; bases not matched to a gene: 7. The CDR3 extends over 17 amino acids. The V gene's germline CDR1 is SGHAT and CDR2 FQNNGV. The CDR3 DNA sequence: TGTGCCAGCAGGGGACTAGCGGGGGTACCTTTCTACAATGAGCAGTTCTTC. Amino acids: CASRGLAGVPFYNEQFF. Complete variable domain (other parts from reference TRBV11-2 and TRBJ2-1): EAGVAQSPRYKIIEKRQSVAFWCNPISGHATLYWYQQILGQGPKLLIQFQNNGVVDDSQLPKDRFSAERLKGVDSTLKIQPAKLEDSAVYLCASRGLAGVPFYNEQFFGPGTRLTVL.

Note on this clonotype: Only one base separates this from a far larger clonotype, so it likely reflects a read error. The chain combines TRBV5-5 with TRBJ2-2; D unresolved. The CDR3 loop spans 14 amino acids. V shed 9 bases and J shed 6 bases, with 18 bases lying between them. Germline V lookup: CDR1 SGHKS, CDR2 YYEKEE (reference sequence). In nucleotides, the CDR3 is TGTGCCATCAGTGGGTTCACAGTGCCCGGGGAGCTGTTTTTT. As protein: CAISGFTVPGELFF.

This clonotype was counted many times. The chain employs TRBV10-2 and TRBJ1-2, with D unresolved. CDR3 length: 9 residues. The germline CDR1 and CDR2 sequences are WSHSY and SAAADI. CDR3 sequence reads: CAEKDGYTF. CDR3 coding DNA: TGCGCGGAGAAGGATGGCTACACCTTC.

The sample holds many counts of this clonotype. The rearrangement joins TRBV20-1 to TRBJ1-5; D not resolved. V was pared by 3 bases and J by 9 bases, with 12 bases between. The CDR3 is made up of 12 amino acids. CDR1 and CDR2 from the germline V gene are DFQATT and SNEGSKA (reference sequence). CDR3 in DNA: TGCAGTGCTAGCACTGAGCAAGGGCCCCAGCATTTT. Protein product: CSASTEQGPQHF.

The chain couples TRBV5-6 to TRBJ2-5; 7 nucleotides match TRBD2. The CDR3 extends over 14 amino acids. Germline V CDR1 and CDR2: SGHDT, YYEEEE. Losses at the gene ends were 5 bases for V and 5 bases for J; bases not matched to a gene: 9. This CDR3 reads CASSQRLAPETQYF. The DNA of the CDR3 is TGTGCCAGCAGTCAACGACTAGCCCCCGAGACCCAGTACTTC.

CDR3 in amino acids: CASRSSNEGETQYF. DNA of the CDR3: TGTGCCAGCAGGTCTAGTAATGAGGGGGAGACCCAGTACTTC. The chain couples TRBV12-3 or TRBV12-4 to TRBJ2-5, with D possibly being TRBD1 or TRBD2 (5 bases each). V lost 6 bases to trimming and J lost 5 bases, with 16 bases between them. The CDR3 totals 14 residues.

This clonotype was picked up many times. The gene calls are TRBV12-3 or TRBV12-4 and TRBJ2-1, with D perhaps matching TRBD2 (7 bases). V was shortened by 4 bases and J by 9 bases, with 19 bases between the two germline ends. CDR3 size: 15 residues. Here the CDR3 reads CASSSYGGQKGEQFF. CDR3 DNA: TGTGCCAGCAGTTCTTACGGGGGGCAGAAAGGTGAGCAGTTCTTC.

This clonotype was counted ten times or more. V and J are TRBV2 and TRBJ2-7; 8 nucleotides line up with TRBD1. V trimming: 3 bases; J trimming: 5 bases; junction bases outside the gene matches: 9. Germline CDR1 is SNHLY and CDR2 is FYNNEI. The CDR3 totals 15 residues. For the CDR3, the DNA is TGTGCCAGCAGTGATGTCCGGGCAGGGGGCGACGAGCAGTACTTC. As protein: CASSDVRAGGDEQYF.

This clonotype was observed many times. The chain combines TRBV11-1 with TRBJ2-2, with D maybe TRBD1 (7 bases). The CDR3 runs to 16 residues. Trimming took 4 bases from V and 5 from J, leaving 17 bases between them. Germline V CDR1 and CDR2: SGHAT, FQDESV (reference sequence). The chain's CDR3 is CASSSPFQGGTGELFF. The DNA of the CDR3 is TGTGCCAGCAGCTCGCCCTTTCAGGGGGGTACCGGGGAGCTGTTTTTT.